This TCR beta chain was retrieved from a study of molecular identifiers for immune sequencing clone quantification. Study results and limitations: It was shown that clones above 20 RNA copies held over 99% of effector molecules, but under 1% in naive cells.

Using 10%, 30% or 50% RNA, naive CD8 libraries were derived from around 20,000 to 1,000,000 sorted cells. Of note for this clonotype: As yet, its antigen is unknown.

TCRdb re-derived calls from the PCR reads in MiXCR, one entry per CDR3 protein. The sample includes about 100,000 distinct CDR3 sequences, roughly a third of them seen just once. The germline V and J ends were trimmed by 3 bases and 3 bases, with 12 bases remaining between them. The CDR3 is made up of 14 amino acids. Per germline, CDR1 LNHDA and CDR2 SQIVND (reference sequence). Sequenced material: naive CD8+ T cells from blood, with Jurkat cell RNA spiked in. Subset given: FACS-sorted CD8+CD4-CCR7+CD45RA+ naive T cells. The sequence was collected from a human donor in good health. Some libraries in this study had Jurkat cell RNA spiked in. The genes are TRBV19 and TRBJ2-7; D tentatively fits TRBD1 or TRBD2 (5 bases each). CDR3: CASSIPGPYYEQYF. DNA for the CDR3: TGTGCCAGTAGTATCCCGGGGCCCTACTACGAGCAGTACTTC.